The present T cell receptor beta chain was sequenced within a study of blood T cell repertoires in COVID-19 (dated by TCRdb to about 2020). In the study overall: Samples from collaborators originated in the United States, Italy and Spain and spanned both the acute and convalescent phases of COVID-19. The prospective study material was composed of cDNA or gDNA derived from T cells, B-cell-depleted T cells, or PBMCs. The dataset comprised deeply sampled blood TCRbeta repertoires from subjects exposed to, actively infected with, or recovered from COVID-19. The repertoires were made available in a free public database intended to serve as a resource for research on the immune response to SARS-CoV-2. The samples were drawn from two sources: the first 160 participants of the ongoing ImmuneRACE study, and 1,000 to 1,500 subjects contributed by 6 global collaborators. A de-identified subject ID, COVID-19 status, age in years and sex were almost always included in the sample metadata. Where available, HLA class I and class II types were obtained from metadata supplied by the sample provider rather than from assay-based typing.

Collaborating institutions collected whole blood in K2EDTA tubes following their own protocols. For TCRbeta analysis, collaborator samples were shipped as frozen whole blood, as isolated PBMCs, or as DNA extracted from either sample type. In regard to this clone: The antigen it binds to is not known. There are no base qualities to consult, and no much larger clone falls within one base.

The germline V gene gives CDR1 as LGHNA and CDR2 as YSLEER. Trimming removed 4 bases from V and 1 base from J; the gene matches leave 13 bases unexplained. CDR3 length: 18 amino acids, cysteine to phenylalanine. Just the 54-base CDR3 DNA is kept, in frame starting at base 1. The full study reports these points: The quantity of clinical and demographic metadata differed by source and by participant and was supplied without curation.

The immunoSEQ Assay, a bias-controlled multiplex PCR, was used to amplify TCRbeta CDR3 regions from genomic DNA. The study's own analysis went as follows. The number of nucleated cells in each sample was estimated from the amplification of reference gene primers within the assay. To quantify the absolute abundance of each unique TCRbeta CDR3 rearrangement, sequence reads were collapsed and filtered. For each sample, productive Simpson clonality was calculated as the square root of Simpson's diversity index over productive rearrangements. What TCRdb holds here is the immuneACCESS table cut down to in-frame rearrangements. Part of the clones is not present; checked against another copy, under half of the missing clones reflect an unresolved V gene, and the others are unexplained. That table supplies the V and J calls and clone size; D and trimming were determined from the DNA. This sample holds roughly 270,000 clones; 88% were observed only once. The ten most abundant clones make up 9.4% of the sample.

Recombination connected TRBV4-3 to TRBJ2-3; 8 bases in the middle match TRBD2. The sequenced sample consisted of peripheral blood. The receptor was derived from a man younger than 35 with active or convalescent COVID-19. CDR3 loop: CASSRAFGGGQRTDTQYF. The nucleotide sequence reads TGCGCCAGCAGCCGTGCGTTTGGCGGGGGGCAACGCACAGATACGCAGTATTTT.